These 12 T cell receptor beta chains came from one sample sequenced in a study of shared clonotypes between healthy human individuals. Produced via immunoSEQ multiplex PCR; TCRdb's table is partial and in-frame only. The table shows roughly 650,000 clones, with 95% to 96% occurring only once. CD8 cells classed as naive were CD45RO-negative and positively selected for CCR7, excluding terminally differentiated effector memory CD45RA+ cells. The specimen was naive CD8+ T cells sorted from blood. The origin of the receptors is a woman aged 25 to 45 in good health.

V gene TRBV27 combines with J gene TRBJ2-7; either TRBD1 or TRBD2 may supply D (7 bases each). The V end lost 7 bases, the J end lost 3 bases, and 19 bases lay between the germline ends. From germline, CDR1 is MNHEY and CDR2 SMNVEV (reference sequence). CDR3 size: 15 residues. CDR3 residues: CASIKIDREGYEQYF. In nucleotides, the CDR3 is TGTGCCAGCATTAAAATAGACAGGGAGGGCTACGAGCAGTACTTC.

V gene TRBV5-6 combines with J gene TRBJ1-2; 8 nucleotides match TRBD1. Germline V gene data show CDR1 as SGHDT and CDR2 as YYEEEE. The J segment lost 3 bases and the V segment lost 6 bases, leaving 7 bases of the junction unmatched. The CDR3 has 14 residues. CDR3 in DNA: TGTGCCAGCAATTACGGACAGGGATACTATGGCTACACCTTC. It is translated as CASNYGQGYYGYTF.

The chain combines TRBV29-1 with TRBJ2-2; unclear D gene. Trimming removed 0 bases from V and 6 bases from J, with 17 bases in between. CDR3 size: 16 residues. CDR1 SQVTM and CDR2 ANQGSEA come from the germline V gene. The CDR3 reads CSVEDLGPGKAGELFF. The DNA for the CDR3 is TGCAGCGTTGAAGATCTTGGTCCAGGCAAGGCCGGGGAGCTGTTTTTT.

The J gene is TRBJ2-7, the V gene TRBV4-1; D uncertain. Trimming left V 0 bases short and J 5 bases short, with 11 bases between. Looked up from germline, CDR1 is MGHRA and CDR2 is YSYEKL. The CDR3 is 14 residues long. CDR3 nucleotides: TGCGCCAGCAGCCAAGATTCCTTTGTGGACGAGCAGTACTTC. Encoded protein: CASSQDSFVDEQYF.

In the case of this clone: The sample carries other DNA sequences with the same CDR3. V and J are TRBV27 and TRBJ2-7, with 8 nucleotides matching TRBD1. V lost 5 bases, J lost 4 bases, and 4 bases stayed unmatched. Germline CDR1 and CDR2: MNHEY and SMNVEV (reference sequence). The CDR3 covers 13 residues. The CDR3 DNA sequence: TGTGCCAGCAGTCCAGGGGGCGGGTACGAGCAGTACTTC. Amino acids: CASSPGGGYEQYF.

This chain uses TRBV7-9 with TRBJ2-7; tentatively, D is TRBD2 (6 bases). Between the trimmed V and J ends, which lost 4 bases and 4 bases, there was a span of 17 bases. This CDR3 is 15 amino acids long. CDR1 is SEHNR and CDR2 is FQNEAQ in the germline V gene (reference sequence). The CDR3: CASSYPLAGKYEQYF. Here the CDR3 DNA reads TGTGCCAGCAGCTACCCCTTGGCGGGGAAGTACGAGCAGTACTTC. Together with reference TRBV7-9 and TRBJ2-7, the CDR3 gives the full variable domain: DTGVSQNPRHKITKRGQNVTFRCDPISEHNRLYWYRQTLGQGPEFLTYFQNEAQLEKSRLLSDRFSAERPKGSFSTLEIQRTEQGDSAMYLCASSYPLAGKYEQYFGPGTRLTVT.

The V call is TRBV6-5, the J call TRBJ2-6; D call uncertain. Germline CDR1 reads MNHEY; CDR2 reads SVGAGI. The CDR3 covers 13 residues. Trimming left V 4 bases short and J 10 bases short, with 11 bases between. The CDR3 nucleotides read TGTGCCAGCAGTTCCTTGGCAGCGAACGTCCTGACTTTC. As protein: CASSSLAANVLTF.

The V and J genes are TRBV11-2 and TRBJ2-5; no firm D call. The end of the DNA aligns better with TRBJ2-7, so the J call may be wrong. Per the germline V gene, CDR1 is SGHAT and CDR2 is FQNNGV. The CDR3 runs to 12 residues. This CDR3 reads CASSPPTYEQYF. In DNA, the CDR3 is TGTGCCAGCAGCCCCCCTACCTACGAGCAGTACTTC.

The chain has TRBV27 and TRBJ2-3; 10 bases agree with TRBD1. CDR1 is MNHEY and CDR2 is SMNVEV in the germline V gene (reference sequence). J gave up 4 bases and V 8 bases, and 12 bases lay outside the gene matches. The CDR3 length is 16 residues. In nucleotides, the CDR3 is TGTGCCAGCCACCTGATTAAGGGACAGGGGTCAGATACGCAGTATTTT. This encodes CASHLIKGQGSDTQYF.

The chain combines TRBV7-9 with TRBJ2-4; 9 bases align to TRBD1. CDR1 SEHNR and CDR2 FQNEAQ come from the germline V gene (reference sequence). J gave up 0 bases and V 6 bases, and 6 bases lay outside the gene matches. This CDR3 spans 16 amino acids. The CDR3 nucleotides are TGTGCCAGCAGGTCCGGGACAGGGATAGCCAAAAACATTCAGTACTTC. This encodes CASRSGTGIAKNIQYF.

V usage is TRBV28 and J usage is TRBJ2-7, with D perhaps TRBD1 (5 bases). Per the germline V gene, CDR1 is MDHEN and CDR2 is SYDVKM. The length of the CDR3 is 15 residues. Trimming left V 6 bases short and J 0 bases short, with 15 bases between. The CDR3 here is CASSPQVISSYEQYF. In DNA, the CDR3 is TGTGCCAGCAGCCCACAGGTGATTAGCTCCTACGAGCAGTACTTC.

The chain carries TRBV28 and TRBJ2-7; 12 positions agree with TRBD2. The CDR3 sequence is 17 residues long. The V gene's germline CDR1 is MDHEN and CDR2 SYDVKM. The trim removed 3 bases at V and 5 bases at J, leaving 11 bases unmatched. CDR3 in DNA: TGTGCCAGCAGTTTCCCGGGACTAGCGGGTTCTCGGGACGAGCAGTACTTC. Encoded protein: CASSFPGLAGSRDEQYF.